These T cell receptor beta chains were read from a single sample in a study of vaccination effects on CD4 cells after COVID-19. These receptors have no known antigen. Generated by immunoSEQ multiplex PCR, the TCRdb table keeps only in-frame clones and is missing some. The profile shows under 50,000 clones, about 67% of them singletons. This specimen was CD4+ T cells from PBMCs cultured without peptide, taken before COVID-19 vaccination. These receptors came from a human donor who received a COVID-19 vaccine. The CDR3 runs from the conserved cysteine through the conserved F or W. The order of the fields is CDR3 length, J gene, D gene, clone size, V gene, CDR3 protein, CDR3 DNA. The D gene is left open where the match is weak. For some rows the clone size is stated as once, few or many, or as a class when expanded; others skip it.

>14|TRBJ1-2|TRBD1|-|TRBV19
CASSISDRGYGYTF
TGTGCCAGTAGTATCAGCGACAGGGGTTATGGCTACACCTTC
>15|TRBJ2-7|-|-|TRBV6-5
CASSYDYRSSYEQYF
TGTGCCAGCAGTTACGACTACCGGAGCTCCTACGAGCAGTACTTC
>14|TRBJ2-7|-|-|TRBV29-1
CSVELGSGYYEQYF
TGCAGCGTTGAATTGGGGAGCGGCTACTACGAGCAGTACTTC
>14|TRBJ2-5|-|-|TRBV5-1
CASSLGQNQETQYF
TGCGCCAGCAGCTTAGGCCAGAACCAAGAGACCCAGTACTTC
>18|TRBJ2-1|TRBD2|few|TRBV3-1/TRBV3-2
CASSLQRISGRAYNEQFF
TGTGCCAGCAGCCTCCAGCGGATCTCCGGGAGGGCCTACAATGAGCAGTTCTTC
>15|TRBJ2-1|TRBD2|-|TRBV9
CASSPDMPSGARQFF
TGTGCCAGCAGCCCTGACATGCCTAGCGGGGCTCGGCAGTTCTTC
>13|TRBJ1-5|-|-|TRBV18
CASPPGRGQPQHF
TGTGCCAGCCCCCCGGGCAGGGGCCAGCCCCAGCATTTT
>18|TRBJ2-4|-|once|TRBV2
CASSEALGTDGRGDIQYF
TGTGCCAGCAGTGAAGCGCTTGGGACAGACGGCAGGGGGGACATTCAGTACTTC
>13|TRBJ1-2|-|-|TRBV6-1
CASSEFGGSGYTF
TGTGCCAGCAGTGAGTTTGGAGGTTCCGGCTACACCTTC
>12|TRBJ2-7|-|-|TRBV5-1
CASRDLDYEQYF
TGCGCCAGCCGGGACTTAGACTACGAGCAGTACTTC
>16|TRBJ2-1|TRBD1|-|TRBV19
CASSYTPGQGAMKQFF
TGTGCCAGTAGTTACACCCCGGGACAGGGGGCAATGAAGCAGTTCTTC
>14|TRBJ1-5|-|-|TRBV7-8
CASSFRHSNQPQHF
TGTGCCAGCAGCTTTCGGCATAGCAATCAGCCCCAGCATTTT
>17|TRBJ2-7|TRBD2|-|TRBV2
CASSDSNSGGMAYEQYF
TGTGCCAGCAGTGACTCGAATAGCGGGGGAATGGCCTACGAGCAGTACTTC
>11|TRBJ2-7|-|-|TRBV30
CAWGRSYEQYF
TGTGCTTGGGGTCGCTCCTACGAGCAGTACTTC
>15|TRBJ2-5|TRBD1|-|TRBV28
CASSSAGTAQETQYF
TGTGCCAGCAGTTCCGCCGGGACAGCCCAAGAGACCCAGTACTTC
>15|TRBJ1-1|TRBD1|-|TRBV6-5
CASRGRDRGNTEAFF
TGTGCCAGCAGGGGGCGGGACAGGGGAAACACTGAAGCTTTCTTT
>12|TRBJ2-3|TRBD2|-|TRBV29-1
CSVERGADTQYF
TGCAGCGTTGAGCGGGGGGCAGATACGCAGTATTTT
>14|TRBJ2-3|TRBD1|-|TRBV5-1
CASSLGDRTDTQYF
TGCGCCAGCAGCTTGGGGGACAGGACAGATACGCAGTATTTT
>14|TRBJ1-2|-|-|TRBV18
CASSPQHTNYGYTF
TGTGCCAGCTCACCCCAACATACTAACTATGGCTACACCTTC
>15|TRBJ1-1|TRBD1|-|TRBV18
CASSPTGWDVVEAFF
TGTGCCAGCTCGCCGACAGGGTGGGACGTTGTTGAAGCTTTCTTT
>16|TRBJ2-1|-|-|TRBV7-8
CASSSPWGGAYNEQFF
TGTGCCAGCAGCTCCCCGTGGGGCGGAGCCTACAATGAGCAGTTCTTC
>17|TRBJ2-1|TRBD2|-|TRBV28
CASSLSTSGRARVEQFF
TGTGCCAGCAGTTTATCAACTAGCGGGAGGGCCAGGGTTGAGCAGTTCTTC
>16|TRBJ1-3|-|-|TRBV6-2/TRBV6-3
CASSSGRAVSGNTIYF
TGTGCCAGCAGCTCGGGACGCGCAGTCTCTGGAAACACCATATATTTT
>13|TRBJ1-3|TRBD1|-|TRBV15
CATRQGAGNTIYF
TGTGCCACCCGACAGGGAGCAGGAAACACCATATATTTT
>14|TRBJ2-2|-|few|TRBV7-9
CASSSGPGAGELFF
TGTGCCAGCAGCTCCGGGCCCGGGGCCGGGGAGCTGTTTTTT
>16|TRBJ2-3|-|-|TRBV5-1
CASSSTGSYSADTQYF
TGCGCCAGCAGCTCCACCGGGAGCTACTCCGCGGATACGCAGTATTTT
>16|TRBJ2-1|TRBD1|few|TRBV24-1
CATSEAGTGQRNEQFF
TGTGCCACCAGTGAGGCTGGGACAGGGCAGAGGAATGAGCAGTTCTTC
>16|TRBJ2-1|TRBD2|few|TRBV5-1
CASSLASLAGYNEQFF
TGCGCCAGCAGCTTGGCTTCGCTAGCGGGGTACAATGAGCAGTTCTTC
>14|TRBJ1-2|TRBD1|-|TRBV19
CASQPGTGPYGYTF
TGTGCCAGTCAACCCGGGACAGGTCCCTATGGCTACACCTTC
>14|TRBJ2-1|TRBD1|-|TRBV6-5
CASSRGWTGNEQFF
TGTGCCAGCAGTCGGGGTTGGACAGGGAATGAGCAGTTCTTC
>16|TRBJ1-5|-|-|TRBV6-1
CASSDTLRRSNQPQHF
TGTGCCAGCAGTGATACCCTTCGACGGAGCAATCAGCCCCAGCATTTT
>14|TRBJ1-2|TRBD1|few|TRBV9
CASSVVTGGYGYTF
TGTGCCAGCAGCGTAGTGACAGGGGGTTATGGCTACACCTTC
>16|TRBJ2-5|-|-|TRBV19
CASSNRGTISQETQYF
TGTGCCAGTAGTAACCGGGGTACGATCTCCCAAGAGACCCAGTACTTC
>15|TRBJ2-5|TRBD2|-|TRBV5-4
CASSSRGGSGETQYF
TGTGCCAGCAGCTCTCGGGGGGGCTCGGGAGAGACCCAGTACTTC
>15|TRBJ2-3|-|-|TRBV7-6
CASSSDLLRADTQYF
TGTGCCAGCAGCTCAGACCTGTTGCGAGCAGATACGCAGTATTTT
>14|TRBJ1-4|-|-|TRBV28
CASSPQSGNEKLFF
TGTGCCAGCAGCCCCCAGTCAGGGAATGAAAAACTGTTTTTT
>19|TRBJ1-5|-|-|TRBV5-5
CASSLGAGDGRWANQPQHF
TGTGCCAGCAGCTTGGGTGCGGGGGACGGGAGATGGGCCAATCAGCCCCAGCATTTT
>16|TRBJ2-1|-|-|TRBV5-1
CASSIPYSLGYNEQFF
TGCGCCAGCAGCATCCCCTACAGCCTCGGCTACAATGAGCAGTTCTTC
>12|TRBJ2-1|-|-|TRBV12-3/TRBV12-4
CASSWGVWEQFF
TGTGCCAGCAGTTGGGGGGTTTGGGAGCAGTTCTTC
>16|TRBJ2-5|TRBD2|-|TRBV6-1
CASSEAASGIQETQYF
TGTGCCAGCAGTGAGGCTGCTAGCGGGATCCAAGAGACCCAGTACTTC
>14|TRBJ1-2|TRBD1|-|TRBV28
CASTPGDRGHGYTF
TGTGCCAGCACCCCAGGGGACAGGGGACATGGCTACACCTTC
>15|TRBJ1-1|TRBD1|few|TRBV30
CAWSKADRRDTEAFF
TGTGCCTGGAGTAAAGCGGACAGGCGAGACACTGAAGCTTTCTTT
>13|TRBJ2-2|-|-|TRBV5-6
CASSSYRVRELFF
TGTGCCAGCAGCAGTTACAGGGTCCGGGAGCTGTTTTTT
>12|TRBJ1-1|-|-|TRBV2
CASTTENTEAFF
TGTGCCAGCACCACAGAGAACACTGAAGCTTTCTTT
>13|TRBJ1-3|-|-|TRBV30
CAWSVVSGNTIYF
TGTGCCTGGTCGGTGGTCTCTGGAAACACCATATATTTT
>14|TRBJ2-7|TRBD2|-|TRBV7-8
CASSSQGLAYEQYF
TGTGCCAGCAGCTCCCAGGGACTAGCCTACGAGCAGTACTTC
>15|TRBJ2-5|-|few|TRBV5-1
CASSLGQGRGETQYF
TGCGCCAGCAGCTTGGGTCAGGGGCGTGGAGAGACCCAGTACTTC
>15|TRBJ2-1|-|-|TRBV5-1
CASSLRGERYNEQFF
TGCGCCAGCAGCTTGCGGGGCGAGCGGTACAATGAGCAGTTCTTC
>15|TRBJ2-5|TRBD2|-|TRBV5-1
CASSNFGREGETQYF
TGCGCCAGCAGTAACTTCGGTAGGGAGGGCGAGACCCAGTACTTC
>19|TRBJ1-1|-|once|TRBV18
CASSPPLRTLKGLNAEAFF
TGTGCCAGCTCACCACCGTTAAGGACGCTTAAGGGGCTTAACGCTGAAGCTTTCTTT
>13|TRBJ1-1|TRBD1|-|TRBV11-3
CASSLAQGTEAFF
TGTGCCAGCAGCTTGGCACAGGGGACTGAAGCTTTCTTT
>14|TRBJ1-2|-|-|TRBV6-5
CASRTVRPNYGYTF
TGTGCCAGCAGAACGGTCCGTCCTAACTATGGCTACACCTTC
>17|TRBJ1-6|-|-|TRBV30
CAWSGGPGSGWGSPLHF
TGTGCCTGGAGTGGGGGTCCGGGCTCCGGCTGGGGTTCACCCCTCCACTTT